This T cell receptor beta chain was retrieved from a study of a mutant IDH1 vaccine in newly diagnosed glioma. On the study more broadly: Vaccines were begun 4-6 weeks after radiotherapy alone, or with temozolomide cycles. Patients got radiotherapy, temozolomide, or both beforehand, and most got both. Overall study results and limits: Variations in leading peripheral T cell clonotypes appeared to have no connection with pseudoprogression.

Time point here: week 5, during vaccination. Alongside topical imiquimod, each dose of vaccine comprised 300 ug of mutant IDH1 20-mer peptide. Trimming left V 4 bases short and J 1 base short, with 7 bases between. The CDR3 runs 12 residues. Germline assignment: CDR1 SQVTM and CDR2 ANQGSEA. As regards this clone: Its antigen is unknown.

Sequencing was performed with immunoSEQ multiplex PCR; in TCRdb, only in-frame clones are kept and a portion is missing. The sample shows around 52,000 clones, about 77% of them seen only once. The sequenced sample was PBMCs, obtained from a glioma patient whose treatment included an IDH1 peptide vaccine. This receptor was obtained from a middle-aged woman with glioma. The rearrangement joins TRBV29-1 to TRBJ1-1, with a tentative D call TRBD1 (5 bases). CDR3 DNA sequence: TGCAGCGTTGCCGGGGGGAACACTGAAGCTTTCTTT. It codes for CSVAGGNTEAFF.